This record looks at one TCR beta chain sequence and its context. The target antigen is unknown. The second PCR ran roughly 6 to 11 cycles with a sample-barcoded 5' primer and J-beta primers. Using its own MiXCR run on the 5' RACE reads, TCRdb lists one record per CDR3 protein. The data contain 650,000 to 700,000 distinct CDR3 sequences, around 52% of them singletons. Germline V gene lookup returns CDR1 MDHEN and CDR2 SYDVKM. CDR3 length equals 14 residues. This sample stems from a study of blood T cells in healthy people across ages. Findings and limits, study-wide: Compared with aged donors, long-lived donors showed fewer expanded clones, suggesting selection.

This clonotype originated in a woman aged 80 or older in good health. The rearrangement links TRBV28 to TRBJ2-7, with no clear D. The last part of the DNA fits TRBJ2-4 better; the J call may be wrong. Sequences were obtained from blood. CDR3 loop: CASSLFQAGNIQYF. The CDR3, as DNA: TGTGCCAGCAGTTTATTTCAGGCCGGGAACATTCAGTACTTC.